The T cell receptor beta chain described here comes from a study of shared clonotypes between healthy human individuals. This table comes from immunoSEQ multiplex PCR, and its TCRdb copy is limited to in-frame clones, with some not included. The top ten hold about 1.8% of the sample, which has around 2.1 million clones, just over 90% seen once. This clone was detected once. Positively selected for CCR7, the CD45RO-negative cells used as naive CD8 cells excluded terminally differentiated effector memory CD45RA+ cells. The V end lost 4 bases, the J end lost 2 bases, and 13 bases lay between the germline ends. CDR1 SGDLS and CDR2 YYNGEE come from the germline V gene. This CDR3 spans 15 amino acids.

The gene calls are TRBV9 and TRBJ2-1; tentatively, D is TRBD1 or TRBD2 (6 bases each). This clonotype was obtained from a man between 18 and 29 years old in good health. Some clones in this sample may be carry-over from other donors' samples. Sequencing input: naive CD8+ T cells from PBMCs. DNA of the CDR3: TGTGCCAGCAGCCCAGAAGGGGGGACCTACAATGAGCAGTTCTTC. This translates into CASSPEGGTYNEQFF.